These T cell receptor beta chains were read from a single sample in a study of post-analysis software for immune sequencing data. TCRdb re-derived calls from the PCR reads in MiXCR, one entry per CDR3 protein. Of approximately 690,000 distinct CDR3 sequences in the sample, 55% to 60% were seen once. What was sequenced was blood. These receptors all stem from a girl aged 2 to 9 with multiple sclerosis. Both conserved end residues are part of each CDR3. The D gene is left open where the match is weak. The size field is filled for only some rows; it gives once, few, many or a size class.

v_gene	d_gene	j_gene	abundance	CDR3nt	CDR3aa
TRBV29-1	TRBD1	TRBJ1-5	NA	TGCAGCGTTGCGGAACAGGGGGCTCTTAGCAATCAGCCCCAGCATTTT	CSVAEQGALSNQPQHF
TRBV12-3/TRBV12-4	NA	TRBJ2-1	NA	TGTGCCAGCAGTTTATTAGGGGGGAATGAGCAGTTCTTC	CASSLLGGNEQFF
TRBV18	NA	TRBJ2-5	NA	TGTGCCAGCTCACCCCTCGGGGGCCGAGGGCAAGAGACCCAGTACTTC	CASSPLGGRGQETQYF
TRBV12-3/TRBV12-4	TRBD1	TRBJ2-5	few	TGTGCCAGCAGTTTAACGCCTGACAGGGGGCGGGAGACCCAGTACTTC	CASSLTPDRGRETQYF
TRBV5-1	NA	TRBJ2-5	once	TGCGCCAGCAGCCAAAATAGCGATGAGCAGTACTTC	CASSQNSDEQYF
TRBV6-2/TRBV6-3	TRBD2	TRBJ2-1	NA	TGTGCCAGCAGTTACTCTGTGGTGAAGCGGGGGTCTAACAATGAGCAGTTCTTC	CASSYSVVKRGSNNEQFF
TRBV7-3	NA	TRBJ1-1	once	TGTGCCAGCAGGATTGACAGGTTGATGAACACTGAAGCTTTCTTT	CASRIDRLMNTEAFF
TRBV30	NA	TRBJ2-4	NA	TGTGCCTGGAGTGTCCAGGGGCAGCAGTACTTC	CAWSVQGQQYF
TRBV2	NA	TRBJ2-1	NA	TGTGCCAGCAGTGTACCCGGGCCCCACAATGAGCAGTTCTTC	CASSVPGPHNEQFF
TRBV20-1	TRBD2	TRBJ2-7	few	TGCAGTGCCGCCAAACTAGCGGGAGCTCCCGAGCAGTACTTC	CSAAKLAGAPEQYF
TRBV12-3/TRBV12-4	TRBD1	TRBJ2-5	NA	TGTGCCAGCAGTCCTCTGGACAGGGGCTTTTCGGAGACCCAGTACTTC	CASSPLDRGFSETQYF
TRBV2	TRBD1	TRBJ2-1	NA	TGTGCCAGCCTAGGACAGGGGGTTGGTGAGCAGTTCTTC	CASLGQGVGEQFF
TRBV11-2	TRBD2	TRBJ2-1	few	TGTGCCAGCAGCGCCCTAGCGGGAGCTGAGCAGTTCTTC	CASSALAGAEQFF
TRBV5-1	NA	TRBJ2-1	few	TGCGCCAGCAGCTTCGAGAACCGACAATTTGAGCAGTTCTTC	CASSFENRQFEQFF
TRBV10-3	TRBD2	TRBJ2-1	NA	TGTGCCATCAACCCAGCGGGGGGCTACAATGAGCAGTTCTTC	CAINPAGGYNEQFF
TRBV12-3/TRBV12-4	NA	TRBJ2-2	few	TGTGCCAGCAGCCCTATAATGTCCGGGGAGCTGTTTTTT	CASSPIMSGELFF
TRBV6-6	NA	TRBJ1-1	NA	TGTGCCAGCAGCTTAAACCCTCCCCAGAACACTGAAGCTTTCTTT	CASSLNPPQNTEAFF
TRBV7-3	NA	TRBJ1-2	NA	TGTGCCAGCAGCTTAGGACAGCAGGATGGCTACACCTTC	CASSLGQQDGYTF
TRBV5-4	NA	TRBJ2-7	NA	TGTGCCAACAGCTGGGACATTAGCACCTACTACGAGCAGTACTTC	CANSWDISTYYEQYF
TRBV27	NA	TRBJ2-5	NA	TGTGCCAGCAGACAGGCAGGCGTGTATGGAGAGACCCAGTACTTC	CASRQAGVYGETQYF
TRBV7-8	NA	TRBJ2-3	NA	TGTGCCAGCAGCTCGGATTTTGGACAGCCCACAGATACGCAGTATTTT	CASSSDFGQPTDTQYF
TRBV4-1	TRBD1	TRBJ2-7	NA	TGCGCCGGCAGCCAGGAGGACAGGGCAACCTACGAGCAGTACTTC	CAGSQEDRATYEQYF
TRBV29-1	NA	TRBJ2-5	NA	TGCAGCGTTACCAGGGACAGCGGGATCCAAGAGACCCAGTACTTC	CSVTRDSGIQETQYF
TRBV20-1	NA	TRBJ2-1	few	TGCAGTGCTAGAGTACAGGCGCAGAGATCCTACAATGAGCAGTTCTTC	CSARVQAQRSYNEQFF
TRBV7-3	TRBD2	TRBJ2-1	NA	TGTGCCAGCAGCTTTAGCGGGAGGGGGAATGAGCAGTTCTTC	CASSFSGRGNEQFF
TRBV7-8	TRBD1	TRBJ1-1	NA	TGTGCCAGCAGCTTAGATTATACGGGACAGGGGATGAGCACTGAAGCTTTCTTT	CASSLDYTGQGMSTEAFF
TRBV5-6	NA	TRBJ2-7	NA	TGTGCCAGCAGCCCCACCGCGATAGCAGGCTACGAGCAGTACTTC	CASSPTAIAGYEQYF
TRBV12-3/TRBV12-4	NA	TRBJ1-1	NA	TGTGCCAGCAGCCCCGCAGGGAGGCACACTGAAGCTTTCTTT	CASSPAGRHTEAFF
TRBV20-1	TRBD2	TRBJ2-7	few	TGCAGTGCTAGGGAGGGGAGGGAGACTCAGTACTTC	CSAREGRETQYF
TRBV2	NA	TRBJ2-5	NA	TGTGCCAGCAGTGGAGTGACTATCCAAGAGACCCAGTACTTC	CASSGVTIQETQYF
TRBV3-1	NA	TRBJ2-1	NA	TGTGCCAGCAGCCCGAAGGGGCGCCACAATGAGCAGTTCTTC	CASSPKGRHNEQFF
TRBV4-1	NA	TRBJ2-3	NA	TGCGCCAGCAGCCAAGTTTCCGAAGATACGCAGTATTTT	CASSQVSEDTQYF
TRBV11-2	NA	TRBJ2-5	NA	TGTGCCAGCAGCTTAGTGTTTGGGCAAGAGACCCAGTACTTC	CASSLVFGQETQYF
TRBV6-1	NA	TRBJ2-7	NA	TGTGCCTCAAGGAAGGGCCATGTGAGCTACGAGCAGTACTTC	CASRKGHVSYEQYF
TRBV11-2	NA	TRBJ2-3	NA	TGTGCCAGCAGCTTGTCGGGTAGCGGAGCTCCCACAGATACGCAGTATTTT	CASSLSGSGAPTDTQYF
TRBV5-1	NA	TRBJ2-5	NA	TGCGCCAGCAGCTTGGCCAGCCGCGGGGAGGTCCAAGAGACCCAGTACTTC	CASSLASRGEVQETQYF
TRBV7-9	NA	TRBJ2-7	NA	TGTGCCAGCAGCTTAGAGGGCGGGATAGGCGACGAGCAGTACTTC	CASSLEGGIGDEQYF
TRBV11-2	TRBD1	TRBJ1-2	NA	TGTGCCAGCAGCCCCGACAGGGGAACAAATGGCTACACCTTC	CASSPDRGTNGYTF
TRBV12-3/TRBV12-4	NA	TRBJ2-5	NA	TGTGCCAGCAGTTCCTGGACGGCGACCGTCCTACCTCAAGAGACCCAGTACTTC	CASSSWTATVLPQETQYF
TRBV11-2	NA	TRBJ2-7	NA	TGTGCCAGCAGCTTTCAAGGAGGGGACCCCTACGAGCAGTACTTC	CASSFQGGDPYEQYF
TRBV20-1	NA	TRBJ2-5	few	TGCAGTGCTTCCCAGGGGTGGCAAGAGACCCAGTACTTC	CSASQGWQETQYF
TRBV6-5	NA	TRBJ1-2	few	TGTGCCAGCAGACCACGGGACAACTATGGCTACACCTTC	CASRPRDNYGYTF
TRBV27	NA	TRBJ2-6	NA	TGTGCCAGCAGATCCCTTTCCCAGGGAGGCTCTGGGGCCAACGTCCTGACTTTC	CASRSLSQGGSGANVLTF
TRBV29-1	NA	TRBJ1-1	few	TGCAGCGTTGGAGGGGCCGGGGATACTTGGAACACTGAAGCTTTCTTT	CSVGGAGDTWNTEAFF
TRBV6-6	TRBD2	TRBJ2-3	NA	TGTGCCAGCAGACCTGGCCTAGCGGCAGATACGCAGTATTTT	CASRPGLAADTQYF
TRBV4-1	NA	TRBJ2-7	NA	TGCGCCAGCAGCCAAGACAGACTTGCCTCCTACGAGCAGTACTTC	CASSQDRLASYEQYF
TRBV28	TRBD2	TRBJ2-1	NA	TGTGCCAGCCGAAGCGGACCTAGCGGGAGGGCCTATGAGCAGTTCTTC	CASRSGPSGRAYEQFF
TRBV2	NA	TRBJ2-4	few	TGTGCCGGTTGGACAGCGATAGATTTACTAGCCAAAAACATTCAGTACTTC	CAGWTAIDLLAKNIQYF
TRBV12-3/TRBV12-4	TRBD2	TRBJ2-1	NA	TGTGCCAGCACCCCGGGACTAGCGCAATACAATGAGCAGTTCTTC	CASTPGLAQYNEQFF
TRBV5-1	TRBD2	TRBJ2-1	NA	TGCGCCAGCAGCATTGGACTAGCGGACAATGAGCAGTTCTTC	CASSIGLADNEQFF
TRBV5-1	NA	TRBJ1-1	NA	TGCGCCAGCAGCCTCCATCCAGGGGAAATAACTGAAGCTTTCTTT	CASSLHPGEITEAFF
TRBV11-2	TRBD2	TRBJ2-7	NA	TGTGCCAGCAGCTTAGATCCCGCGGGGGGGAGACAGTACTTC	CASSLDPAGGRQYF
TRBV5-6	TRBD1	TRBJ2-1	NA	TGTGCCAGCAACCGGGACAGTTACAATGAGCAGTTCTTC	CASNRDSYNEQFF
TRBV7-8	NA	TRBJ2-7	few	TGTGCCAGCAGCTTAGAGGAGGAGGGGGAGTACTTC	CASSLEEEGEYF
TRBV10-2	TRBD1	TRBJ2-1	NA	TGCGCCAGCAGTGAGGGGACAGCAATCTACAATGAGCAGTTCTTC	CASSEGTAIYNEQFF
TRBV5-1	TRBD1	TRBJ1-2	NA	TGCGCCAGCAGCCCTCGACAGGGCAACTATGGCTACACCTTC	CASSPRQGNYGYTF
TRBV29-1	TRBD2	TRBJ2-5	NA	TGCAGCGTTGAATGGAGACTAGCGGGGGGACTGAGCCAAGAGACCCAGTACTTC	CSVEWRLAGGLSQETQYF
TRBV5-1	TRBD2	TRBJ2-7	few	TGCGCCAGCAGCTTTAGCGGGAGTGGCGAGCAGTACTTC	CASSFSGSGEQYF